The rows below give T cell receptor beta chains drawn from one sample of a study of vaccination effects on CD4 cells after COVID-19. Their antigens remain unidentified. This table comes from immunoSEQ multiplex PCR, and its TCRdb copy is limited to in-frame clones, with some not included. The sample lists under 50,000 clones; more than 75% were seen once. The input for sequencing was CD4+ T cells from PBMCs cultured without peptide, taken before COVID-19 vaccination. These receptors were obtained from a human donor who had a prior SARS-CoV-2 infection. Both conserved end residues are part of each CDR3. D genes are given only for firm matches. Size values are once, few and many counts, or a class for expanded clones, and some rows have none.

j_call	clone_size	d_call	v_call	cdr3_nt	cdr3_aa
TRBJ2-1	few	NA	TRBV4-2	TGTGCCAGCAGCCAATCTGGTGCTGTCAATGAGCAGTTCTTC	CASSQSGAVNEQFF
TRBJ2-2	few	TRBD2	TRBV11-3	TGTGCCAGCAGCCCAGGATTGCGGGAGGTGGACACCGGGGAGCTGTTTTTT	CASSPGLREVDTGELFF
TRBJ2-7	NA	TRBD2	TRBV3-1/TRBV3-2	TGTGCCAGCAGCCTCCTAGCGGGAGACTACGAGCAGTACTTC	CASSLLAGDYEQYF
TRBJ1-2	once	NA	TRBV5-4	TGTGCCAGCAGCTTGGATCAGGGCGGTGGCTACACCTTC	CASSLDQGGGYTF
TRBJ1-5	NA	NA	TRBV7-2	TGTGCCAGCAGCGTCGACAGTAGCAATCAGCCCCAGCATTTT	CASSVDSSNQPQHF
TRBJ2-5	NA	TRBD1	TRBV11-3	TGTGCCAGCAGCCCCCGATTAGGGGGCGAGGAGACCCAGTACTTC	CASSPRLGGEETQYF
TRBJ2-2	few	NA	TRBV5-1	TGCGCCAGCAGCCCGTTAGACCGCGCCGGGGAGCTGTTTTTT	CASSPLDRAGELFF
TRBJ2-3	NA	NA	TRBV5-1	TGCGCCAGCAGCTGGGGGTCGTACACAGATACGCAGTATTTT	CASSWGSYTDTQYF
TRBJ2-6	NA	NA	TRBV5-1	TGCGCCAGCAGCCAAGCGGCTGGGGCCAACGTCCTGACTTTC	CASSQAAGANVLTF
TRBJ2-7	NA	TRBD1	TRBV13	TGTGCCAGCAGCTTAGGCCTCCAGGGGGAGAGGCCCCTAGAGCAGTACTTC	CASSLGLQGERPLEQYF
TRBJ2-3	NA	NA	TRBV5-1	TGCGCCAGCAGCTTGCCATTCCCGGCTAGTCTTGGTGGGACAGATACGCAGTATTTT	CASSLPFPASLGGTDTQYF
TRBJ2-3	NA	NA	TRBV12-3/TRBV12-4	TGTGCCAGCAGTTCCACTAGAAATACGCAGTATTTT	CASSSTRNTQYF
TRBJ1-4	once	TRBD1	TRBV10-3	TGTGCCACCACAGGGGGATCTAATGAAAAACTGTTTTTT	CATTGGSNEKLFF
TRBJ2-1	NA	TRBD1	TRBV19	TGTGCCAGTACCAGCCGGGACAGGGGAGCGTACAATGAGCAGTTCTTC	CASTSRDRGAYNEQFF
TRBJ1-2	once	TRBD1	TRBV6-5	TGTGCCAGCAGGAGACAGGGGCCTAACTATGGCTACACCTTC	CASRRQGPNYGYTF
TRBJ1-2	NA	TRBD1	TRBV24-1	TGTGCCACCAGTGATACTTTCGGACAGGGGGGTTCCAACTATGGCTACACCTTC	CATSDTFGQGGSNYGYTF
TRBJ2-7	NA	NA	TRBV21-1	TGTGCCAGCAGCAAAGTACTGACCTACGAGCAGTACTTC	CASSKVLTYEQYF
TRBJ2-1	NA	TRBD1	TRBV24-1	TGTGCCACCAGTGGTCCGGGACAGGCATTAGACAATGAGCAGTTCTTC	CATSGPGQALDNEQFF
TRBJ2-5	NA	NA	TRBV11-2	TGTGCCAGCACCCTTGACAGTTACCAAGAGACCCAGTACTTC	CASTLDSYQETQYF
TRBJ1-2	few	TRBD1	TRBV6-5	TGTGCCAGCAACAGGGGAGGGGGTTATGGCTACACCTTC	CASNRGGGYGYTF
TRBJ2-2	NA	TRBD1	TRBV4-2	TGTGCCAGCAGCCGGACGGACAGGGGGAACGGGGAGCTGTTTTTT	CASSRTDRGNGELFF
TRBJ1-1	once	NA	TRBV7-2	TGTGCCAGCAGCTTAGCGGTCTTTTGGGGGGCGGGTAGCACTGAAGCTTTCTTT	CASSLAVFWGAGSTEAFF